The present TCR beta chain was sequenced within a study of cytomegalovirus exposure and HLA in healthy donors. Overall study results and limits: Later analysis associated a missense DCLRE1C variant with TCR beta V- and J-gene trimming. Later on, analysis showed that most CMV-associated TCR beta chains appeared to be HLA-restricted. Confirmation in vitro established that a few CMV-associated chains were specific for CMV antigens.

Germline assignment: CDR1 MNHNS and CDR2 SASEGT. The V gene lost 2 bases and the J gene lost 4 bases, with 6 bases spanning the gap. The CDR3 totals 13 residues. Of note for this clone: The antigen remains unidentified.

The PCR was carried out with 60 Vbeta primers and 13 Jbeta primers. Sequencing was performed with immunoSEQ multiplex PCR; in TCRdb, only in-frame clones are kept and a portion is missing. Of about 140,000 clones in the sample, roughly 80% were seen once. This receptor was obtained from a man aged 40-49 years in good health and CMV-seronegative. Specimen: PBMCs. J is TRBJ1-5 and V is TRBV6-1; D gene uncertain. The CDR3 is CASSEWENQPQHF. The CDR3 DNA reads TGTGCCAGCAGTGAATGGGAGAATCAGCCCCAGCATTTT.